The present T cell receptor (beta chain) was sequenced within a study of vaccination effects on CD4 cells after COVID-19. General study results and limits: In vaccinees who were healthy, merely 1 out of 255 vaccine-induced clones cross-reacted with common cold coronaviruses. Few convalescent patients and no early post-infection timepoints were included in the study. Clones of infection and vaccine origin contracted markedly late after vaccination.

Antigen-specific CD4+ T cells were expanded with viral peptide pools in the ViraFEST assay before sequencing. Scientists isolated CD4+ T cells after a roughly 9-day culture period ended. People in the vaccine group had not been infected with SARS-CoV-2 before, and their nucleocapsid antibodies were negative. On day 3 and again on day 7, half the medium was replaced with IL-2 medium. For this clone: The antigen remains unidentified.

Measured with immunoSEQ multiplex PCR; TCRdb has only the in-frame clones, and not every one. The data hold fewer than 25,000 clones, with over 55% observed a single time. The V gene lost 2 bases and the J gene lost 1 base, with 18 bases spanning the gap. The CDR3 totals 17 residues. CDR1 and CDR2 (germline): SGHRS, YFSETQ. The receptor was derived from a human donor who received a COVID-19 vaccine. V usage is TRBV5-1 and J usage is TRBJ1-1, with D maybe TRBD1 (6 bases). Sequenced here: CD4+ T cells from PBMCs cultured with HCoV-OC43 spike peptides, sampled before COVID-19 vaccination. As to subset: HCoV-OC43 spike overlapping peptide pool stimulation. The CDR3: CASSFTGRHGANTEAFF. The CDR3 DNA sequence: TGCGCCAGCAGCTTTACAGGGAGACACGGGGCGAACACTGAAGCTTTCTTT.